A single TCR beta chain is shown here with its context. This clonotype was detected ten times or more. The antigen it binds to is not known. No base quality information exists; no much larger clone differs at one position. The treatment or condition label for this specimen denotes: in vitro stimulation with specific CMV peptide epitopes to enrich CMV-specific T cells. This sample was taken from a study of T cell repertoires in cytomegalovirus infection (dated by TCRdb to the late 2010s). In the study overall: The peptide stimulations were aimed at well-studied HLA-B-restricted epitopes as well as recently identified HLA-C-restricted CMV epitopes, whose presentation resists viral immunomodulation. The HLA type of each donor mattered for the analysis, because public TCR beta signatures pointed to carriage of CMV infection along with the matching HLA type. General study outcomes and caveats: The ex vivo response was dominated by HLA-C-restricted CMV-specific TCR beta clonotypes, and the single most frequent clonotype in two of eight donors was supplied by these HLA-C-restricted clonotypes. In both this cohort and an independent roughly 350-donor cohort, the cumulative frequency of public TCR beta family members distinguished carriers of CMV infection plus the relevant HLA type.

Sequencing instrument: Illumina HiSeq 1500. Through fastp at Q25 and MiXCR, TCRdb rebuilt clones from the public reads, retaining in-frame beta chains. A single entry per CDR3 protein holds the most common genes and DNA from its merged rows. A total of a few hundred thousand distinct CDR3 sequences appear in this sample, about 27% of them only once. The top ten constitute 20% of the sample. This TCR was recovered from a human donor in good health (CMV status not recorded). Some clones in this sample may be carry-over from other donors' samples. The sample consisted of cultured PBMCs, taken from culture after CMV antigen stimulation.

The CDR3 loop reads CASSRDLTGGAGTGELFF. Read as DNA, the sequence is TGTGCCAGCAGCAGAGATCTGACAGGGGGCGCGGGCACCGGGGAGCTGTTTTTT. The chain employs TRBV7-8 and TRBJ2-2, with 10 central nucleotides matching TRBD1. Including cysteine and phenylalanine, the CDR3 has 18 amino acids. Only the CDR3 DNA is retained, 54 bases long and in frame from the first base. Looking up the germline V gene yields CDR1 SGHVS and CDR2 FQNEAQ. Trimming removed 5 bases from V and 4 bases from J; the gene matches leave 13 bases unexplained.